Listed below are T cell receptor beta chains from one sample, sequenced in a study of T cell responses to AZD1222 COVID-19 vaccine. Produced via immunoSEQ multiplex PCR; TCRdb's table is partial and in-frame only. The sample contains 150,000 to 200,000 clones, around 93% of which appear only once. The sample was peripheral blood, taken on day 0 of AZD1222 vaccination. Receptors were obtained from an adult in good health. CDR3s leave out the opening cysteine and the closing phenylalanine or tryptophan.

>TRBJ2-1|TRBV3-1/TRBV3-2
ASSQVLAGVYEQF
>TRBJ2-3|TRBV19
ASSYRGGAGGTDTQY
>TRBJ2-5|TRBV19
ASSTGDRAVKTQY
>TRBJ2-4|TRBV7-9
ASSLGTPGQKNIQY
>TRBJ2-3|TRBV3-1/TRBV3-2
ASSPSVPTDTQY
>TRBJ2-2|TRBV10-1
ASSVRPNTGELF
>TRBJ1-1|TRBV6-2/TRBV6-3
ASSSQGGTEAF
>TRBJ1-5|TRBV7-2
ASSLFQGPNQPQH
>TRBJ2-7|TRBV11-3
ASSLEPHYEQY
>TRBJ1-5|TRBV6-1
ASSEGSWDSNQPQH
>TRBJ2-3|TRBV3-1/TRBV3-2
ASSQGFPYTDTQY
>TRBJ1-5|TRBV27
ASSPRHAINQPQH
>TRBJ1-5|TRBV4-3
ASSQDFNQPQH
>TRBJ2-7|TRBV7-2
ASSLASGPDEQY
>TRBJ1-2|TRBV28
ASSLVNYGYT
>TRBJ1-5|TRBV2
ASSVNRDGNQPQH
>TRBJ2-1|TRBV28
ASSFGNRYNEQF
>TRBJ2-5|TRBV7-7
ASSSGGGLETQY
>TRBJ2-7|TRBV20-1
SASRSGSIRREQY
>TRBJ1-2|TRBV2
ASRIGKYGYT
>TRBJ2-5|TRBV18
ASSPGGGETQY
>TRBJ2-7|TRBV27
ASSPAPGTPTYEQY
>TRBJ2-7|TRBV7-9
ASSLVASGDYEQY
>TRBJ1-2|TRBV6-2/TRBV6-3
ASTPLGFGNYGYT
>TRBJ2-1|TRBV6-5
ASSSLDMYNEQF
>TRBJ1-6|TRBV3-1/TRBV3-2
ASSPRGVDSPLH
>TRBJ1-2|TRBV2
ASSEMRQAAREYT
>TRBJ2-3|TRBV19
ASSILAWSKADTQY
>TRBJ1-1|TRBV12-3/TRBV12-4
ASSLGPNTEAF
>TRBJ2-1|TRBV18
ASSPLLAGDNEQF
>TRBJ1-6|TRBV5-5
ASSWGTGGSYNSPLH
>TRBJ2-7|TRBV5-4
ASSRGGSGDIREQY
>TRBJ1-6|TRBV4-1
ASSQVSGTVNSPLH
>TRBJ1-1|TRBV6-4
ASSDSTGFSAEAF
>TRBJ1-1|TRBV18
ASSPRGTVNTEAF